This T cell receptor beta chain was obtained from a study of T-cell reconstitution after alpha-beta-depleted transplantation in children. Study findings and constraints: Reported findings indicate that, about two months after transplant, alpha-beta T cells came from several hundred expanded clones, which were derived from non-depleted graft cells. Newly made T cells mostly supplied T-cell counts and diversity one year after transplant.

Unique molecular identifiers were incorporated into the prepared TCRbeta library. TCRdb fed the PCR reads into MiXCR, producing one record per CDR3 protein. The sample includes fewer than 550,000 distinct CDR3 sequences, roughly a tenth of them seen just once. Points on this clonotype: Its antigen is undetermined. A much larger clone lies one base from this, so it may be a read error.

CDR1 is SGHRS, CDR2 YFSETQ, per germline. CDR3 length equals 12 residues. This clonotype was sampled from a child younger than 10 with inherited bone marrow failure, due to receive a stem cell transplant. The material sequenced was PBMCs, taken before TCRalphabeta/CD19-depleted stem cell transplant. The chain joins TRBV5-1 to TRBJ2-5; D is unclear. The DNA of the CDR3 is TGCGCCAGCAGCTTTTGGGAAGAGACCCCGTACTTC. It codes for CASSFWEETPYF.